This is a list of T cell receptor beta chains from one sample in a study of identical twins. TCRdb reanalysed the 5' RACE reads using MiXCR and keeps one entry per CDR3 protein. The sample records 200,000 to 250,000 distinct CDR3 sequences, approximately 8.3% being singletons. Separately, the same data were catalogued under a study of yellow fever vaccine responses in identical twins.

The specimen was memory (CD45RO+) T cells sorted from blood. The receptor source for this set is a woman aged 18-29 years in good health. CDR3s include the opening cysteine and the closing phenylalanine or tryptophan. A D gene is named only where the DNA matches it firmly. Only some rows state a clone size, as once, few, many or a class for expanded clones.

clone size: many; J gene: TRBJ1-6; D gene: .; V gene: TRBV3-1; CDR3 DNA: TGTGCCAGCAGCCAAGGGGTATCACCCCTCCACTTT; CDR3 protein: CASSQGVSPLHF
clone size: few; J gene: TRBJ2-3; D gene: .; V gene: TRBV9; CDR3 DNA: TGTGCCAGCAGCGTAACCGCTACCGGCACAGATACGCAGTATTTT; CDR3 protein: CASSVTATGTDTQYF
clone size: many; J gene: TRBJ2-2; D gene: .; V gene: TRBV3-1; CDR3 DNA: TGTGCCAGCAGCCAAGCAGAGGTCACCGGGGAGCTGTTTTTT; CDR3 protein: CASSQAEVTGELFF
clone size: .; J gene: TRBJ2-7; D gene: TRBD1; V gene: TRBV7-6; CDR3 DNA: TGTGCCAGCAGCCAGGGGGACAGTGGGGAGTACGAGCAGTACTTC; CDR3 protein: CASSQGDSGEYEQYF
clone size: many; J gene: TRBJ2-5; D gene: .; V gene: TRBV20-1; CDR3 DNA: TGCAGTGCTAGAGATAAGGGCACCCGGACCCAGTACTTC; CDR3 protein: CSARDKGTRTQYF
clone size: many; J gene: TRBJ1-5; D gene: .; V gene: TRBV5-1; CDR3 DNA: TGCGCCAGCAGCTTGGGGCAGGACGGGCAGCCCCAGCATTTT; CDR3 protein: CASSLGQDGQPQHF
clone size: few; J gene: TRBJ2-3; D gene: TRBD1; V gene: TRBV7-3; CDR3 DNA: TGTGCCAGCAGCCCAATAGGGGGCGCGGCAGATACGCAGTATTTT; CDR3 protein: CASSPIGGAADTQYF
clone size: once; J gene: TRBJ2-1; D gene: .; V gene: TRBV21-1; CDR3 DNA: TGTGCCAGTCCAGTTAAGTTAGCGGGAGTCCACAATGAGCAGTTCTTC; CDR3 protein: CASPVKLAGVHNEQFF
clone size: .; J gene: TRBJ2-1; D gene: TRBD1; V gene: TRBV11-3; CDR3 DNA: TGTGCCAGCAGCCCAACTGGACAGGGGGTGTACAATGAGCAGTTCTTC; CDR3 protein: CASSPTGQGVYNEQFF
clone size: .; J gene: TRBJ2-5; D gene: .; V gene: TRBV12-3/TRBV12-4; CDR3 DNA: TGTGCCAGCAGTCTAGCAGGGGGGGCGCTGGAGACCCAGTACTTC; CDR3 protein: CASSLAGGALETQYF
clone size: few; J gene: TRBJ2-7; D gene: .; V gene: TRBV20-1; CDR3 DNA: TGCAGTGCTAGAACCGTCCACGAGCAGTACTTC; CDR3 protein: CSARTVHEQYF
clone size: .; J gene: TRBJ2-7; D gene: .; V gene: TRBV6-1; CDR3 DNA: TGTGCCAGCACGTGGCCCACCTACGAGCAGTACTTC; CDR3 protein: CASTWPTYEQYF
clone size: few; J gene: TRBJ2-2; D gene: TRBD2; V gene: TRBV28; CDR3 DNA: TGTGCCAGCAGTCCCTTGACTAGCGGGATGAACACCGGGGAGCTGTTTTTT; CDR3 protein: CASSPLTSGMNTGELFF
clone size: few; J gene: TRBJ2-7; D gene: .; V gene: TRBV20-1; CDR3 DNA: TGCAGTGCAGACGACAGTTCCTACGAGCAGTACTTC; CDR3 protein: CSADDSSYEQYF
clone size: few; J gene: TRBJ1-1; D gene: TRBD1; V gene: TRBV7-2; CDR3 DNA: TGTGCCAGCAGACCTCCCGACAGGGGTCCTGAAGCTTTCTTT; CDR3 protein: CASRPPDRGPEAFF
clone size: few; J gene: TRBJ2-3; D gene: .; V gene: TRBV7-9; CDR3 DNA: TGTGCCAGCAGCCATGACACTACCGGCACAGATACGCAGTATTTT; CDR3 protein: CASSHDTTGTDTQYF
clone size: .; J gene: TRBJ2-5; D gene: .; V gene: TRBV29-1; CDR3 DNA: TGCAGCGTTGATACGGAGACCCAGTACTTC; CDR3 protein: CSVDTETQYF
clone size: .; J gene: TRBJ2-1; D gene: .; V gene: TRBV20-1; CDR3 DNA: TGCAGTGCAGGAGGGCCCAATGAGCAGTTCTTC; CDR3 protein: CSAGGPNEQFF
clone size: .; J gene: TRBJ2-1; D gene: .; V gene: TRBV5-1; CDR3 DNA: TGCGCCAGCAGCTTGAGCGACAGATACAATGAGCAGTTCTTC; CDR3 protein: CASSLSDRYNEQFF
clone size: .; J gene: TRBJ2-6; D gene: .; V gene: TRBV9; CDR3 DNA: TGTGCCAGCAGCGCCTTTGAGGGCGGCGGGGCCAACGTCCTGACTTTC; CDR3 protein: CASSAFEGGGANVLTF
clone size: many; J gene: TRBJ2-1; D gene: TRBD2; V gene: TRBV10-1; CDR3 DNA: TGCGCCAGCAGCTATGGACTAGCGGGAGGCATAAATGAGCAGTTCTTC; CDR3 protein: CASSYGLAGGINEQFF
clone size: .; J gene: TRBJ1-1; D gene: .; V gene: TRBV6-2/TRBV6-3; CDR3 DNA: TGTGCCAGCACCCGTAACACTGAAGCTTTCTTT; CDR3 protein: CASTRNTEAFF
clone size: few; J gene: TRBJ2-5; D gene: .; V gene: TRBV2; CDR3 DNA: TGTGCCAGCAGTGACACATTCATTCGGGAGACCCAGTACTTC; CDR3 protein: CASSDTFIRETQYF
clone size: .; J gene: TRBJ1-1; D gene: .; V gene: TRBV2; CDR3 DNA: TGTGCCAGCAGTGAAGCCGGGGGAACGGGCACTGAAGCTTTCTTT; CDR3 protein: CASSEAGGTGTEAFF
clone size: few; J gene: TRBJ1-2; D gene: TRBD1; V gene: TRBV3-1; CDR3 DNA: TGTGCCAGCAGCCAGGGGACAGGGGGCCGGGACTATGGCTACACCTTC; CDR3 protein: CASSQGTGGRDYGYTF
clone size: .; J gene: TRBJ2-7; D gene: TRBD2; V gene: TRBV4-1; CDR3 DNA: TGCGCCAGCAGCCAATTCTGGGGGGGGGACTTCTCCTACGAGCAGTACTTC; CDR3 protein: CASSQFWGGDFSYEQYF
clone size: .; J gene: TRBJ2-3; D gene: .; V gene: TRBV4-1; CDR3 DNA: TGCGCCAGCAGCCGGATCAGAAGTGATACGCAGTATTTT; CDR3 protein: CASSRIRSDTQYF
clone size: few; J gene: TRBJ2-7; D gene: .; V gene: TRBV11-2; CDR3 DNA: TGTGCCAGCAGCTTAGTACCAACAGGGTACTCAGACTCCTACGAGCAGTACTTC; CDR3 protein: CASSLVPTGYSDSYEQYF
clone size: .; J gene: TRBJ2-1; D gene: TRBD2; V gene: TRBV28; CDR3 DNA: TGTGCCAGCAGTCGGAGCGGGGGGGCAAGTTACAATGAGCAGTTCTTC; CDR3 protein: CASSRSGGASYNEQFF
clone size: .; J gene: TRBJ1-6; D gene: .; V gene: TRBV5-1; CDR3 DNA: TGCGCCAGCAGCTTCCGTCGGGGAAAGTTAGGTTCACCCCTCCACTTT; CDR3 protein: CASSFRRGKLGSPLHF
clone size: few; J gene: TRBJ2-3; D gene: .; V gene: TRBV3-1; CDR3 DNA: TGTGCCAGCAGCCAAGTAAAAGGGGCCACAGATACGCAGTATTTT; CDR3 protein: CASSQVKGATDTQYF
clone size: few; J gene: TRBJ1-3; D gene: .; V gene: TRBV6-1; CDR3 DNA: TGTGCCAGCAGTGATCCCCGGACAGTCTCTGGAAACACCATATATTTT; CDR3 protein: CASSDPRTVSGNTIYF
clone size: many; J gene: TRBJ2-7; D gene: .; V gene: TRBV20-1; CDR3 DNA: TGCAGTGCTACAGGGGCGAGCAGGCACGAGCAGTACTTC; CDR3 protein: CSATGASRHEQYF
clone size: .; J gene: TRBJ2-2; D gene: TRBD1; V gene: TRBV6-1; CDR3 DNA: TGTGCCAGCAGTAAGGGACAGGGGTTCACCGGGGAGCTGTTTTTT; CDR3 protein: CASSKGQGFTGELFF
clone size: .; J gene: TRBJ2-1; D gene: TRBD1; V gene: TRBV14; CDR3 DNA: TGTGCCAGCAGCCAAGTACAGGGGGCTAACAATGAGCAGTTCTTC; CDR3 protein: CASSQVQGANNEQFF
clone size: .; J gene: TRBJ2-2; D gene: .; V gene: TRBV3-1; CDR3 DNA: TGTGCCAGCAGCCAAAGACAGACCACCGGGGAGCTGTTTTTT; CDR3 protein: CASSQRQTTGELFF
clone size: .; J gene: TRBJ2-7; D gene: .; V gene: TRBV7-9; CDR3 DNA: TGTGCCAGCATAATGGGGGGTCTCGACGAGCAGTACTTC; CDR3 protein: CASIMGGLDEQYF
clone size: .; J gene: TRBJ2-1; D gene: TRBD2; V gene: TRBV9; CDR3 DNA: TGTGCCAGCAGCGTAGGTGCTAGCGGGGGGTGGGAGCAGTTCTTC; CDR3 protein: CASSVGASGGWEQFF